This entry describes one T cell receptor beta chain. This clone's antigen is unknown. No much larger clone is present one base from it, and per-base qualities are unavailable. This sample was included in a study of blood T cell repertoires in COVID-19 (dated by TCRdb to 2019 to 2021). A note on the overall study: Collaborator samples came from the United States, Italy and Spain and covered acute and convalescent phases of COVID-19. The material from the prospective study consisted of cDNA or gDNA derived from T cells, B-cell-depleted T cells, or PBMCs. Nearly every sample came with metadata listing a de-identified subject ID, COVID-19 status, age in years and sex. The repertoires were released in a freely available public database meant as a resource for research on the immune response to SARS-CoV-2. Where available, HLA class I and class II types were taken from metadata supplied by the sample provider and were not determined by assay-based typing. The samples were drawn from two sources: the first 160 participants of the ongoing ImmuneRACE study, and 1,200 or so subjects contributed by 6 global collaborators. Subjects who had been exposed to COVID-19, were actively infected with it, or had recovered from it provided the deeply sampled blood TCRbeta repertoires that made up the dataset.

Here is what the overall study found, with its caveats: The amount of clinical and demographic metadata varied by source and participant and was provided uncurated.

Collaborating institutions collected whole blood in K2EDTA tubes following their own protocols. For TCRbeta analysis, collaborator samples were shipped as frozen whole blood, as isolated PBMCs, or as DNA extracted from either sample type. TCRbeta CDR3 regions were amplified from genomic DNA using the immunoSEQ Assay, a bias-controlled multiplex PCR. From the authors' description of their analysis: The number of nucleated cells in each sample was estimated from the amplification of reference gene primers within the assay. To quantify the absolute abundance of each unique TCRbeta CDR3 rearrangement, sequence reads were collapsed and filtered. Productive Simpson clonality was computed per sample as the square root of Simpson's diversity index over productive rearrangements. TCRdb limited this immuneACCESS table to in-frame rearrangements with V and J called. A share of clones is missing; checked studies link under half to unresolved V genes, and the rest is unexplained. From that table come the V and J calls and clone size; the DNA was used to work out D and trimming. The sample has approximately 67,000 clones on record, about 89% of them singletons. The top ten constitute approximately 5.6% of the sample.

V is clipped by 0 bases and J by 1 base, and the sequence between their germline boundaries is 8 bases long. From cysteine to phenylalanine, the CDR3 is 15 amino acids long. The read is trimmed to its CDR3 DNA, 45 bases read in frame from base 1. The germline V gene encodes CDR1 SGDLS and CDR2 YYNGEE. What was sequenced was peripheral blood. The chain is encoded by TRBV9 joined to TRBJ1-3; possibly the D gene is TRBD1, per 5 matching bases. The TCR comes from a man in his fifties or sixties with active COVID-19. The DNA sequence is TGTGCCAGCAGCGTAGAGGACATATCTGGAAACACCATATATTTT. Translated, it gives CASSVEDISGNTIYF.